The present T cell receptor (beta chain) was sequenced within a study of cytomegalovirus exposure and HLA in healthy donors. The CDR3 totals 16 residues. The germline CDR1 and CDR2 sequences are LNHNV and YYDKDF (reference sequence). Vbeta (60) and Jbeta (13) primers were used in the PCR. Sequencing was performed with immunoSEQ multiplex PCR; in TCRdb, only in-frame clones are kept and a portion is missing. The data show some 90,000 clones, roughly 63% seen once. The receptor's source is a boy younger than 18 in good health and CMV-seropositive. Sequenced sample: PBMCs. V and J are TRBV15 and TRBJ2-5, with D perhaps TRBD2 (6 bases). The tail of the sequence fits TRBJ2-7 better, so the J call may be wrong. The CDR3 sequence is CATSREIGGATYEQYF. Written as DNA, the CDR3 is TGTGCCACCAGCAGAGAGATCGGGGGAGCAACCTACGAGCAGTACTTC.